The clone carrying this TCR beta chain appeared a few times. It was with a sample-barcoded 5' primer and a J-beta primer mix that a second PCR of roughly 7 to 12 cycles was run. TCRdb re-derived calls from the 5' RACE reads in MiXCR, one entry per CDR3 protein. The sample holds roughly 730,000 distinct CDR3 sequences, more than 55% seen once. This CDR3 has 15 residues. Germline loops: CDR1 DFQATT, CDR2 SNEGSKA (reference sequence). V was clipped by 3 bases and J by 2 bases, with 14 bases between them. This sample was taken from a study of blood T cells in healthy people across ages. This chain uses TRBV20-1 with TRBJ2-1; possibly TRBD2 for D (6 bases). This receptor was taken from a man aged 35 to 55 in good health. The source material was blood. The CDR3 coding sequence is TGCAGTGCTAGCTTGGTGGGAGGCCCCTACAATGAGCAGTTCTTC. The encoded protein is CSASLVGGPYNEQFF.